Sequencing of this T cell receptor (beta chain) was carried out in a study of shared clonotypes between healthy human individuals. Deep was the level at which the assay was run. Generated by immunoSEQ multiplex PCR, the TCRdb table keeps only in-frame clones and is missing some. This repertoire shows approximately 2.3 million clones, 80% to 95% found once; its top ten account for about 0.37%. Per the germline V gene, CDR1 is SNHLY and CDR2 is FYNNEI. The CDR3 covers 14 residues. Trimming removed 1 base from V and 5 bases from J, with 10 bases in between. This TCR was sampled from a man aged 18-30 years in good health. Some clones in this sample may be carry-over from other donors' samples. Material: naive CD4+ T cells from PBMCs. Subset specified: CD45RA+ positively selected. J is TRBJ2-3 and V is TRBV2; D is possibly TRBD2 (5 bases). The CDR3 loop reads CASSEGGIGDTQYF. In nucleotides, the CDR3 is TGTGCCAGCAGTGAAGGAGGGATCGGAGATACGCAGTATTTT.